The following is a T cell receptor (beta chain) sequence with its context. The sample belongs to a study of technical replicates of blood from a handful of donors. V lost 4 bases to trimming and J lost 0 bases, with 10 bases between them. The CDR3 spans 15 residues. Looked up from germline, CDR1 is MNHNS and CDR2 is SASEGT. Libraries were prepared by immunoSEQ multiplex PCR; TCRdb keeps only in-frame clonotypes and omits some of them. The sample comprises nearly 90,000 clones, just under 95% of which are singletons, and under 0.4% rests with the top ten. The sequencing sample was made of T cells isolated from PBMCs. The TCR comes from a human donor in good health. V and J are TRBV6-1 and TRBJ2-1; D is unresolved. The CDR3: CASSGLAISYNEQFF. DNA for the CDR3: TGTGCCAGCAGTGGTTTAGCTATCTCCTACAATGAGCAGTTCTTC.